The 24 T cell receptor beta chains given below trace back to one sample, sequenced in a study of early T cells in non-severe SARS-CoV-2 infection. TCRdb redid the calling of the 5' RACE reads with MiXCR, one entry per CDR3 protein. The sample lists about 64,000 distinct CDR3 sequences, 4.9% occurring once. Sequenced: whole blood. All receptors come from an adult who was a healthcare worker with PCR-confirmed SARS-CoV-2 infection or an uninfected control (not recorded which).

V usage is TRBV5-1 and J usage is TRBJ2-7; 8 bases line up with TRBD2. The CDR3 runs to 14 residues. The trim removed 2 bases at V and 2 bases at J, leaving 3 bases unmatched. Germline CDR1 is SGHRS and CDR2 is YFSETQ. CDR3: CASSFSGIPYEQYF. The CDR3 DNA sequence: TGCGCCAGCAGCTTTAGCGGGATTCCCTACGAGCAGTACTTC.

At least ten counts were recorded for this clonotype. V usage is TRBV5-4 and J usage is TRBJ1-1; D remains ambiguous. Trimming cost V 4 bases and J 5 bases, with 15 bases left between them. This CDR3 is built from 14 residues. In germline, CDR1 is SGHNT, CDR2 YYREEE (reference sequence). The CDR3 here is CASSPHGVATEAFF. The CDR3 region has the DNA TGTGCCAGCAGCCCTCATGGGGTGGCGACTGAAGCTTTCTTT. Full variable domain (outside the CDR3, taken from reference TRBV5-4 and TRBJ1-1): ETGVTQSPTHLIKTRGQQVTLRCSSQSGHNTVSWYQQALGQGPQFIFQYYREEENGRGNFPPRFSGLQFPNYSSELNVNALELDDSALYLCASSPHGVATEAFFGQGTRLTVV.

This clonotype came up many times. The chain combines TRBV11-1 with TRBJ1-1; D perhaps matches TRBD1 (5 bases). CDR3 length: 13 amino acids. Germline CDR1 is SGHAT and CDR2 is FQDESV (reference sequence). Trimming took 7 bases from V and 3 from J, leaving 12 bases between them. CDR3 residues: CASIDTGDTEAFF. Here the CDR3 DNA reads TGTGCCAGCATCGACACGGGGGACACTGAAGCTTTCTTT.

This clonotype was recorded at least ten times. This chain joins TRBV11-2 and TRBJ1-2; D remains ambiguous. V was shortened by 4 bases and J by 1 base, with 13 bases between the two germline ends. The CDR3 extends over 15 amino acids. Germline lookup yields CDR1 SGHAT and CDR2 FQNNGV. The CDR3 loop is CASSSTRTLNYGYTF. The DNA for the CDR3 is TGTGCCAGCAGCTCAACTAGGACTCTTAACTATGGCTACACCTTC.

This clonotype has a count of ten or more. The CDR3 protein is CASSLSLAPDTQYF. The DNA for the CDR3 is TGCGCCAGCAGCTTGTCCCTTGCTCCAGATACGCAGTATTTT. The J gene is TRBJ2-3, the V gene TRBV5-1; D is unclear. The CDR3 runs 14 residues. V lost 1 base to trimming and J lost 4 bases, with 10 bases between them. CDR1 SGHRS and CDR2 YFSETQ come from the germline V gene.

This clonotype was seen a handful of times. This rearrangement joins TRBV29-1 to TRBJ1-2, with unresolved D. Germline assignment: CDR1 SQVTM and CDR2 ANQGSEA. V lost 0 bases, J lost 7 bases, and 9 bases lay in between. The CDR3 spans 12 residues. This chain's CDR3 is CSVEEDSGGYTF. CDR3 DNA: TGCAGCGTTGAAGAGGATAGTGGTGGCTACACCTTC. The full variable domain, with the rest looked up from reference TRBV29-1 and TRBJ1-2, is SAVISQKPSRDICQRGTSLTIQCQVDSQVTMMFWYRQQPGQSLTLIATANQGSEATYESGFVIDKFPISRPNLTFSTLTVSNMSPEDSSIYLCSVEEDSGGYTFGSGTRLTVV.

At least ten counts were recorded for this clonotype. The chain is built from TRBV7-8 and TRBJ2-3, with 8 bases that match TRBD1. Germline V gene sequence: CDR1 SGHVS, CDR2 FQNEAQ. V lost 3 bases and J lost 0; bases outside the gene matches: 5. This CDR3 contains 16 residues. The CDR3 region is CASSFRTGRSTDTQYF. For the CDR3, the DNA is TGTGCCAGCAGCTTCCGGACAGGGAGAAGCACAGATACGCAGTATTTT. The full variable domain, rest sourced from reference TRBV7-8 and TRBJ2-3, is GAGVSQSPRYKVAKRGQDVALRCDPISGHVSLFWYQQALGQGPEFLTYFQNEAQLDKSGLPSDRFFAERPEGSVSTLKIQRTQQEDSAVYLCASSFRTGRSTDTQYFGPGTRLTVL.

This clonotype was found many times. CDR3 DNA: TGTGCCCAGACTGGGCCAGCTGAAGCTTTCTTT. Protein product: CAQTGPAEAFF. The V gene is TRBV12-3 or TRBV12-4, the J gene TRBJ1-1; no reliable D call. The CDR3 contains 11 residues. The ends were cut back, 11 bases at V and 6 bases at J, with 13 bases in the middle.

This clonotype was seen a few times. The rearrangement links TRBV7-9 to TRBJ1-1, with D tentatively TRBD1 (5 bases). V lost 5 bases, J lost 12 bases, and 16 bases lay in between. The CDR3 loop spans 12 amino acids. Germline loops: CDR1 SEHNR, CDR2 FQNEAQ (reference sequence). CDR3 coding DNA: TGTGCCAGCAGCGTGCACGGGACTTTGTCTTTCTTT. Amino acid sequence: CASSVHGTLSFF.

This clonotype was observed many times. This rearrangement joins TRBV24-1 to TRBJ2-3; D gene unclear. The CDR3 consists of 12 residues. Looked up from germline, CDR1 is KGHDR and CDR2 is SFDVKD. Trimming removed 3 bases from V and 6 bases from J, with 6 bases in between. The CDR3 nucleotides read TGTGCCACCAGTGATCCCTTCGATACGCAGTATTTT. Its protein product is CATSDPFDTQYF.

CDR3 in amino acids: CSATKTGNTIYF. CDR3 nucleotide sequence: TGCAGTGCTACCAAGACTGGAAACACCATATATTTT. This chain joins TRBV20-1 and TRBJ1-3; D gene unclear. Germline CDR1 is DFQATT and CDR2 is SNEGSKA (reference sequence). CDR3 length equals 12 residues. V was trimmed by 4 bases and J by 2 bases, leaving 6 bases between them.

The V and J genes are TRBV6-6 and TRBJ2-7; 9 positions match TRBD1. The germline V gene has CDR1 MNHNY and CDR2 SVGAGI (reference sequence). The CDR3 covers 16 residues. J gave up 2 bases and V 0 bases, and 5 bases lay outside the gene matches. CDR3 loop: CASSYSGTGLTYEQYF. CDR3 DNA: TGTGCCAGCAGTTACTCCGGGACAGGGTTGACCTACGAGCAGTACTTC.

This clonotype was seen at least ten times. The genes are TRBV20-1 and TRBJ2-3; D may be TRBD1 (6 bases). The germline V gene encodes CDR1 DFQATT and CDR2 SNEGSKA (reference sequence). The germline V and J ends were trimmed by 3 bases and 5 bases, with 12 bases remaining between them. The CDR3 runs to 13 residues. DNA for the CDR3: TGCAGTGCTAGGGTACAGGGAAAAGATACGCAGTATTTT. This translates into CSARVQGKDTQYF.

The sample holds many counts of this clonotype. The chain joins TRBV19 to TRBJ2-1; 10 nucleotides agree with TRBD1. V lost 1 base to trimming and J lost 5 bases; unmatched junction nucleotides: 17. Germline V gives CDR1 LNHDA, CDR2 SQIVND (reference sequence). The CDR3 contains 20 residues. As DNA, the CDR3 is TGTGCCAGTAGTATAGTTTGGACAGGGGGGAGCGGGAGTCTGGACAATGAGCAGTTCTTC. It codes for CASSIVWTGGSGSLDNEQFF.

V usage is TRBV5-1 and J usage is TRBJ2-2; perhaps TRBD1 as D (6 bases). The CDR3 is made up of 14 amino acids. The germline gives CDR1 SGHRS, CDR2 YFSETQ. V was shortened by 4 bases and J by 9 bases, with 16 bases between the two germline ends. CDR3 protein: CASSPRDKVWELFF. CDR3 coding DNA: TGCGCCAGCAGCCCCCGGGACAAGGTGTGGGAGCTGTTTTTT.

The table lists this clonotype with many counts. The V gene is TRBV6-6, the J gene TRBJ2-2; perhaps TRBD1 as D (5 bases). Germline V gene lookup returns CDR1 MNHNY and CDR2 SVGAGI (reference sequence). Trimming removed 4 bases from V and 5 bases from J, with 8 bases in between. The CDR3 runs to 13 residues. CDR3: CASSSRQTGELFF. CDR3 DNA: TGTGCCAGCAGTTCCCGACAGACCGGGGAGCTGTTTTTT.

This clonotype was seen at least ten times. The V and J genes are TRBV20-1 and TRBJ2-7; D is possibly TRBD2 (5 bases). Germline loops: CDR1 DFQATT, CDR2 SNEGSKA (reference sequence). The CDR3 has 15 amino acids. V gave up 2 bases and J gave up 0 bases, with 14 bases separating them. CDR3 nucleotide sequence: TGCAGTGCTAGATCCGGGATATCTAACTCCTACGAGCAGTACTTC. It specifies CSARSGISNSYEQYF.

There are a few counts of this clonotype. CDR3 protein: CASSRTKQYF. The CDR3 DNA follows: TGTGCCAGCAGCCGGACGAAGCAGTACTTC. J is TRBJ2-7 and V is TRBV12-3 or TRBV12-4; D not resolved. V dropped 6 bases and J dropped 8 bases, with 8 bases sitting between them. The CDR3 has 10 amino acids.

This sequence joins TRBV6-6 and TRBJ1-6; a weak D match, TRBD1 (6 bases). The V gene's germline CDR1 is MNHNY and CDR2 SVGAGI (reference sequence). The CDR3 has 13 residues. Trimming left V 6 bases short and J 10 bases short, with 13 bases between. Here the CDR3 DNA reads TGTGCCAGCAGGCCAACAGGGAACTCACCCCTCCACTTT. This encodes CASRPTGNSPLHF.

Concerning this clonotype itself: With a much larger clone just one base away, this may be a read error. The chain uses TRBV30 and TRBJ2-1; 7 nucleotides line up with TRBD1. Germline lookup yields CDR1 GTSNPN and CDR2 SVGIG (reference sequence). Trimming took 8 bases from V and 8 from J; bases not matched to a gene: 15. CDR3 length equals 14 residues. The CDR3 is CATDGQEPLDEQFF. CDR3 DNA: TGTGCCACTGATGGACAGGAACCACTCGATGAGCAGTTCTTC.

Many counts were recorded for this clonotype. The chain is built from TRBV5-6 and TRBJ2-4; no clear D. CDR3 length: 15 amino acids. Germline-derived CDR1 and CDR2 are SGHDT and YYEEEE. V gave up 4 bases and J gave up 3 bases, with 14 bases separating them. CDR3 coding DNA: TGTGCCAGCAGCCGCGATCCCCGGCGCAAAAACATTCAGTACTTC. It encodes CASSRDPRRKNIQYF.

This clonotype showed up just a few times. V usage is TRBV10-3 and J usage is TRBJ2-1; D is perhaps TRBD2 (5 bases). This CDR3 has 13 amino acids. V gave up 0 bases and J gave up 11 bases, with 11 bases separating them. Per the germline V gene, CDR1 is ENHRY and CDR2 is SYGVKD. The CDR3 DNA follows: TGTGCCATCAGTGAGTCAGAGGGAACTAAGCAGTTCTTC. It is translated as CAISESEGTKQFF.

The table lists this clonotype with many counts. J is TRBJ2-7 and V is TRBV6-2 or TRBV6-3; D gene ambiguous. The CDR3 has 13 residues. The germline V gene has CDR1 MNHEY and CDR2 SVGEGT. Trimming pared 8 bases from V and 2 bases from J, leaving 13 bases between. CDR3 residues: CASCLGFAYEQYF. Written as DNA, the CDR3 is TGTGCCAGCTGTTTAGGTTTCGCCTACGAGCAGTACTTC.

There are many counts of this clonotype. The gene calls are TRBV7-9 and TRBJ1-6; 10 bases fit TRBD1. Germline CDR1 SEHNR, CDR2 FQNEAQ (reference sequence). The J segment lost 7 bases and the V segment lost 5 bases, leaving 5 bases of the junction unmatched. This CDR3 has 15 amino acids. The CDR3 DNA sequence: TGTGCCAGCAGCCCAGGGACAGGGGAGAATTCACCCCTCCACTTT. This sequence encodes CASSPGTGENSPLHF.